The rows below give T cell receptor beta chains drawn from one sample of a study of blood T cell repertoires in COVID-19. The table came from immunoSEQ multiplex PCR; TCRdb's copy has only in-frame clones and leaves some out. The sample lists 350,000 to 400,000 clones, about 89% seen once, with under 4% in the top ten. The sequenced sample consisted of peripheral blood. All receptors come from a woman in her twenties or thirties with COVID-19, enrolled during active disease. Each CDR3 is given with its conserved first and last residue. A D gene is named only where the DNA matches it firmly. Some rows have no size entry. The others give once, few or many, or a class for an expanded clone.

J: TRBJ2-7; V: TRBV28; size: once; D: .; CDR3: CASSLIGRRGGYYEQYF; DNA: TGTGCCAGCAGTTTAATTGGACGGAGAGGGGGATACTACGAGCAGTACTTC
J: TRBJ1-1; V: TRBV10-3; size: .; D: TRBD1; CDR3: CATQGANTEAFF; DNA: TGTGCCACTCAGGGGGCGAACACTGAAGCTTTCTTT
J: TRBJ2-5; V: TRBV3-1/TRBV3-2; size: .; D: TRBD1; CDR3: CASSLPGQEETQYF; DNA: TGTGCCAGCAGTCTACCGGGACAGGAAGAGACCCAGTACTTC
J: TRBJ2-1; V: TRBV6-4; size: few; D: TRBD2; CDR3: CASSASGNSYNEQFF; DNA: TGTGCCAGCAGTGCTAGCGGGAACTCCTACAATGAGCAGTTCTTC
J: TRBJ2-1; V: TRBV18; size: once; D: TRBD2; CDR3: CASPKTSGRATLNNEQFF; DNA: TGTGCCAGCCCAAAAACTAGCGGGAGGGCCACTCTAAACAATGAGCAGTTCTTC
J: TRBJ2-1; V: TRBV2; size: .; D: TRBD2; CDR3: CASSPGLAGYYNEQFF; DNA: TGTGCCAGCTCCCCTGGACTAGCGGGATACTACAATGAGCAGTTCTTC
J: TRBJ1-2; V: TRBV19; size: .; D: TRBD1; CDR3: CASSTDRGLAYGYTF; DNA: TGTGCCAGTAGTACGGACAGGGGGCTTGCTTATGGCTACACCTTC
J: TRBJ2-1; V: TRBV4-3; size: .; D: TRBD2; CDR3: CASSQNRLADEQFF; DNA: TGCGCCAGCAGCCAAAATAGACTAGCGGATGAGCAGTTCTTC
J: TRBJ2-7; V: TRBV7-9; size: .; D: .; CDR3: CASSFGTEQYF; DNA: TGTGCCAGCAGCTTCGGGACAGAGCAGTACTTC
J: TRBJ1-4; V: TRBV3-1/TRBV3-2; size: once; D: .; CDR3: CASSQEGGPLNEKLFF; DNA: TGTGCCAGCAGCCAAGAAGGGGGACCGCTTAATGAAAAACTGTTTTTT
J: TRBJ2-1; V: TRBV21-1; size: .; D: .; CDR3: CASSYPRAGLQFF; DNA: TGTGCCAGCAGCTACCCGCGGGCAGGACTTCAGTTCTTC
J: TRBJ1-4; V: TRBV7-9; size: .; D: .; CDR3: CASSLASFNEKLFF; DNA: TGTGCCAGCAGCTTGGCCTCCTTCAATGAAAAACTGTTTTTT
J: TRBJ2-1; V: TRBV4-2; size: .; D: .; CDR3: CASSQVDRINEQFF; DNA: TGTGCCAGCAGCCAAGTCGACAGGATCAATGAGCAGTTCTTC
J: TRBJ2-1; V: TRBV11-3; size: .; D: TRBD2; CDR3: CASSLDSGGGPYNEQFF; DNA: TGTGCCAGCAGCTTAGATTCTGGGGGAGGGCCTTACAATGAGCAGTTCTTC
J: TRBJ2-3; V: TRBV7-9; size: .; D: .; CDR3: CASSPLAALGDTQYF; DNA: TGTGCCAGCAGCCCCCTCGCAGCCCTCGGGGATACGCAGTATTTT
J: TRBJ2-1; V: TRBV7-2; size: .; D: TRBD2; CDR3: CASRAMGLFYNEQFF; DNA: TGTGCCAGCAGGGCGATGGGACTATTCTACAATGAGCAGTTCTTC
J: TRBJ2-5; V: TRBV19; size: .; D: .; CDR3: CASSIAVGTPKAQYF; DNA: TGTGCCAGTAGTATAGCCGTCGGGACACCTAAGGCCCAGTACTTC
J: TRBJ2-1; V: TRBV18; size: once; D: .; CDR3: CASSPSQDNEQFF; DNA: TGTGCCAGCTCACCATCCCAGGACAATGAGCAGTTCTTC
J: TRBJ1-1; V: TRBV3-1/TRBV3-2; size: .; D: .; CDR3: CASSSLGADTEAFF; DNA: TGTGCCAGCAGCTCCTTGGGAGCGGACACTGAAGCTTTCTTT
J: TRBJ2-4; V: TRBV6-1; size: .; D: .; CDR3: CASSDRRGRGPPPKNIQYF; DNA: TGTGCCAGCAGTGATCGTCGGGGGCGGGGGCCCCCTCCCAAAAACATTCAGTACTTC
J: TRBJ1-6; V: TRBV5-1; size: .; D: .; CDR3: CASSLPGGNGNSPLHF; DNA: TGCGCCAGCAGCTTGCCGGGGGGGAACGGTAATTCACCCCTCCACTTT
J: TRBJ2-5; V: TRBV7-2; size: .; D: TRBD2; CDR3: CASHDPGLAGGAQYF; DNA: TGTGCCAGCCATGACCCGGGACTAGCGGGGGGGGCCCAGTACTTC
J: TRBJ2-1; V: TRBV9; size: .; D: .; CDR3: CASSVEWTTYNEQFF; DNA: TGTGCCAGCAGCGTAGAATGGACTACCTACAATGAGCAGTTCTTC
J: TRBJ2-5; V: TRBV4-3; size: .; D: .; CDR3: CASSRGSGSQETQYF; DNA: TGCGCCAGCAGCCGGGGCAGCGGGTCTCAAGAGACCCAGTACTTC
J: TRBJ2-1; V: TRBV6-5; size: .; D: TRBD2; CDR3: CASSWTSGRGNEQFF; DNA: TGTGCCAGCAGTTGGACTAGCGGGAGAGGGAATGAGCAGTTCTTC
J: TRBJ2-1; V: TRBV27; size: few; D: TRBD2; CDR3: CASSLGERGSYNEQFF; DNA: TGTGCCAGCAGCCTGGGGGAGCGGGGCTCCTACAATGAGCAGTTCTTC
J: TRBJ1-1; V: TRBV7-2; size: .; D: .; CDR3: CASSLRYRPEAFF; DNA: TGTGCCAGCAGCTTAAGGTACAGGCCTGAAGCTTTCTTT
J: TRBJ1-4; V: TRBV4-3; size: .; D: .; CDR3: CASSQDLPEKLFF; DNA: TGCGCCAGCAGCCAAGATCTACCTGAAAAACTGTTTTTT
J: TRBJ1-1; V: TRBV7-2; size: .; D: .; CDR3: CASSPSSRLGLEKAEAFF; DNA: TGTGCCAGCAGCCCCTCCAGCCGACTCGGACTAGAAAAAGCTGAAGCTTTCTTT
J: TRBJ1-1; V: TRBV2; size: .; D: .; CDR3: CALGSNTEAFF; DNA: TGTGCCCTAGGGAGTAACACTGAAGCTTTCTTT
J: TRBJ1-2; V: TRBV5-6; size: few; D: .; CDR3: CASSLNQGYGYTF; DNA: TGTGCCAGCAGCTTGAATCAGGGGTATGGCTACACCTTC
J: TRBJ2-4; V: TRBV4-3; size: .; D: .; CDR3: CASSQDRGRGNIQYF; DNA: TGCGCCAGCAGCCAAGATAGGGGAAGGGGAAACATTCAGTACTTC
J: TRBJ1-1; V: TRBV28; size: once; D: TRBD1; CDR3: CASSFPGGNRRAEAFF; DNA: TGTGCCAGCAGTTTTCCAGGGGGCAACCGTAGGGCTGAAGCTTTCTTT
J: TRBJ2-1; V: TRBV11-3; size: few; D: TRBD2; CDR3: CASSLLGLAGGPEQFF; DNA: TGTGCCAGCAGCCTCTTGGGACTAGCGGGAGGGCCTGAGCAGTTCTTC
J: TRBJ2-7; V: TRBV6-1; size: .; D: .; CDR3: CASSVEAGGFVIYEQYF; DNA: TGTGCCAGCAGTGTTGAGGCAGGAGGGTTTGTTATCTACGAGCAGTACTTC
J: TRBJ2-2; V: TRBV27; size: .; D: .; CDR3: CASSIGTGAPNTGELFF; DNA: TGTGCCAGCAGTATAGGAACTGGGGCGCCGAACACCGGGGAGCTGTTTTTT
J: TRBJ1-3; V: TRBV6-2/TRBV6-3; size: once; D: TRBD1; CDR3: CASSYRLGQAQGAGNTIYF; DNA: TGTGCCAGCAGTTACAGACTAGGACAGGCCCAAGGCGCTGGAAACACCATATATTTT
J: TRBJ2-2; V: TRBV28; size: .; D: TRBD1; CDR3: CASSFRQGVSGELFF; DNA: TGTGCCAGCAGTTTTCGGCAGGGGGTCTCCGGGGAGCTGTTTTTT